This paragraph covers one T cell receptor beta chain sequence. What it recognizes is unknown. This sample is part of a study of cytomegalovirus exposure and HLA in healthy donors. Study-wide background: An analysis done earlier identified 100 million to 140 million unique TCR beta sequences from about 179 million T cells.

PCR involved 60 Vbeta and 13 Jbeta primers. Repertoires were generated with immunoSEQ multiplex PCR, while TCRdb's copy carries only in-frame clones and drops some. The profile shows around 180,000 clones, around 90% of them singletons. General observations from the study: When the data were analyzed later, several of the most significant clusters appeared to be linked to common viral pathogens. Many donors shared some public TCRs, even though most TCR sequences were rare.

Sequencing used PBMCs. The source is a woman under 30 in good health and CMV-seronegative.

CDR3 in amino acids: CASSMSLNQPQHF. The CDR3, as DNA: TGTGCCAGTAGTATGAGTCTGAATCAGCCCCAGCATTTT. This sequence joins TRBV19 and TRBJ1-5; D gene unclear. Per germline, CDR1 LNHDA and CDR2 SQIVND (reference sequence). Trimming left V 3 bases short and J 4 bases short, with 7 bases between. The CDR3 consists of 13 residues. Full variable domain (outside the CDR3, taken from reference TRBV19 and TRBJ1-5): DGGITQSPKYLFRKEGQNVTLSCEQNLNHDAMYWYRQDPGQGLRLIYYSQIVNDFQKGDIAEGYSVSREKKESFPLTVTSAQKNPTAFYLCASSMSLNQPQHFGDGTRLSIL.